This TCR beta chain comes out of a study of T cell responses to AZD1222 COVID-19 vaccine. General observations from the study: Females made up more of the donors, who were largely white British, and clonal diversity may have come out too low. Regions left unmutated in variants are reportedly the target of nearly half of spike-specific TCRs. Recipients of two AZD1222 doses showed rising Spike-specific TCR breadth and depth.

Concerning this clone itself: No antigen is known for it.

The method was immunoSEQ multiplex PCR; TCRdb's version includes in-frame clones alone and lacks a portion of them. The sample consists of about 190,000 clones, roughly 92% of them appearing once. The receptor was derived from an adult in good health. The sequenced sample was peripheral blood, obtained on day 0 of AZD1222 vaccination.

The CDR3 DNA is TGTGCCAGCAGCTTATCGGGGAATGGCAATCAGCCCCAGCATTTT. Its protein product is CASSLSGNGNQPQHF. The rearrangement links TRBV7-9 to TRBJ1-5; D is undetermined. V shed 2 bases and J shed 2 bases, with 10 bases lying between them. CDR3 length equals 15 residues. The V gene's germline CDR1 is SEHNR and CDR2 FQNEAQ (reference sequence).